The 20 T cell receptor beta chains reported below all come from one sample, sequenced in a study of technical replicates of blood from several donors. Produced via immunoSEQ multiplex PCR; TCRdb's table is partial and in-frame only. The repertoire holds roughly 90,000 clones, with roughly 94% as singletons. Sequencing was carried out using T cells isolated from PBMCs. The receptors shown here come from a human donor in good health.

The chain employs TRBV7-9 and TRBJ2-2, with 9 bases that match TRBD2. The V gene's germline CDR1 is SEHNR and CDR2 FQNEAQ (reference sequence). V was pared by 2 bases and J by 3 bases, with 10 bases of the junction left unmatched. This CDR3 has 18 amino acids. The CDR3 region has the DNA TGTGCCAGCAGCTTAATAGCGGGAGCTGGGTTGGACACCGGGGAGCTGTTTTTT. Residues: CASSLIAGAGLDTGELFF.

This sequence joins TRBV7-6 and TRBJ2-5, with D possibly being TRBD1 (6 bases). Trimming left V 2 bases short and J 7 bases short, with 17 bases between. Germline-derived CDR1 and CDR2 are SGHVS and FNYEAQ. This CDR3 region has 15 residues. In nucleotides, the CDR3 is TGTGCCAGCAGCTTATTGTCGGACAGACCTCGGACCCAGTACTTC. Translating it yields CASSLLSDRPRTQYF.

This clone was seen only once. At one boundary the junction diverges from the germline segment, which might be a read error. V usage is TRBV5-1 and J usage is TRBJ2-1, with TRBD2 matching over 11 bases. The length of the CDR3 is 15 residues. The germline CDR1 and CDR2 sequences are SGHRS and YFSETQ. CDR3 bases: TGCGCCAGCAGCTTAGCTAGCGGGGGGACTCTGGAGTGGATCTTC. Amino acid sequence: CASSLASGGTLEWIF.

This rearrangement joins TRBV5-1 to TRBJ2-1, with D uncertain. V lost 0 bases and J lost 10, with 11 bases in between. This CDR3 spans 13 amino acids. The germline CDR1 and CDR2 sequences are SGHRS and YFSETQ. The chain's CDR3 is CASSLGTVGEQFF. The CDR3 DNA sequence: TGCGCCAGCAGCTTGGGAACAGTCGGAGAGCAGTTCTTC. Full variable domain (remainder filled in from reference TRBV5-1 and TRBJ2-1): KAGVTQTPRYLIKTRGQQVTLSCSPISGHRSVSWYQQTPGQGLQFLFEYFSETQRNKGNFPGRFSGRQFSNSRSEMNVSTLELGDSALYLCASSLGTVGEQFFGPGTRLTVL.

In its sample, this clone was seen once. V usage is TRBV5-5 and J usage is TRBJ1-5, with 7 bases identical to TRBD1. Germline V gene data show CDR1 as SGHKS and CDR2 as YYEKEE (reference sequence). V dropped 5 bases and J dropped 7; count of bases not matched to a gene: 9. CDR3 length equals 14 residues. The CDR3 DNA is TGTGCCAGCAGACAAACAGGGGTAGGCCAGCCCCAGCATTTT. It codes for CASRQTGVGQPQHF. Using reference TRBV5-5 and TRBJ1-5 for the parts outside the CDR3, the full variable domain is DAGVTQSPTHLIKTRGQQVTLRCSPISGHKSVSWYQQVLGQGPQFIFQYYEKEERGRGNFPDRFSARQFPNYSSELNVNALLLGDSALYLCASRQTGVGQPQHFGDGTRLSIL.

The J gene is TRBJ2-1, the V gene TRBV29-1; 8 bases map to TRBD1. Germline values: CDR1 SQVTM, CDR2 ANQGSEA. This CDR3 spans 12 amino acids. J lost 8 bases, V lost 7 bases, and 7 bases had no gene match. CDR3 nucleotide sequence: TGCAGCGCCACCAGGGGGCAGCATGAGCAGTTCTTC. Translation gives CSATRGQHEQFF.

The rearrangement uses TRBV27 and TRBJ1-5; 9 nucleotides line up with TRBD1. The trim removed 3 bases at V and 7 bases at J, leaving 4 bases unmatched. Germline CDR1 MNHEY, CDR2 SMNVEV (reference sequence). The CDR3 loop spans 14 amino acids. CDR3 nucleotides: TGTGCCAGCAGTTTCCGGACAGGGGCCCAGCCCCAGCATTTT. Translation: CASSFRTGAQPQHF.

The chain joins TRBV7-9 to TRBJ2-1, with D uncertain. The V and J ends lost 3 bases and 2 bases respectively, with 20 bases between them. Germline V gives CDR1 SEHNR, CDR2 FQNEAQ (reference sequence). CDR3 size: 18 residues. Here the CDR3 reads CASSFVGWRSSTYNEQFF. CDR3 sequence (DNA): TGTGCCAGCAGCTTCGTAGGTTGGCGGTCCAGCACCTACAATGAGCAGTTCTTC.

The chain has TRBV5-1 and TRBJ2-5, with D possibly TRBD1 on 5 matching bases. Trimming stripped 0 bases from V and 3 bases from J, with 6 bases between. The CDR3 is 13 amino acids. Germline lookup yields CDR1 SGHRS and CDR2 YFSETQ. The CDR3: CASSLVGEETQYF. CDR3 DNA: TGCGCCAGCAGCTTGGTAGGGGAAGAGACCCAGTACTTC.

The rearrangement uses TRBV6-1 and TRBJ1-4, with 7 bases lining up with TRBD1. Germline V gene sequence: CDR1 MNHNS, CDR2 SASEGT. CDR3 length equals 15 residues. V shed 4 bases, J shed 8 bases, and the junction held 10 bases outside the gene matches. The CDR3 here is CASSAGQAGGEKLFF. Here the CDR3 DNA reads TGTGCCAGCAGTGCCGGACAGGCTGGCGGCGAAAAACTGTTTTTT.

The V and J genes are TRBV28 and TRBJ2-1; weak D call: TRBD2 (5 bases). V lost 3 bases and J lost 8, with 8 bases in between. This CDR3 spans 12 amino acids. Germline CDR1 reads MDHEN; CDR2 reads SYDVKM. CDR3 region: CASSLEADEQFF. CDR3 nucleotide sequence: TGTGCCAGCAGTTTGGAGGCGGATGAGCAGTTCTTC.

The V gene is TRBV30, the J gene TRBJ1-1; D is undetermined. The V end lost 2 bases, the J end lost 3 bases, and 7 bases lay between the germline ends. This CDR3 has 12 residues. Germline V gene lookup returns CDR1 GTSNPN and CDR2 SVGIG (reference sequence). CDR3 in DNA: TGTGCCTGGAGTCACCGGGACACTGAAGCTTTCTTT. Translated, it gives CAWSHRDTEAFF.

DNA for the CDR3: TGTGCCAGCAGACGGGGGGACAGGCTAAGTGGAAACACCATATATTTT. It translates to CASRRGDRLSGNTIYF. V and J are TRBV28 and TRBJ1-3; 8 positions match TRBD1. The germline V gene has CDR1 MDHEN and CDR2 SYDVKM. V lost 6 bases to trimming and J lost 3 bases; unmatched junction nucleotides: 10. The CDR3 consists of 16 residues. Full variable domain (missing parts from reference TRBV28 and TRBJ1-3): DVKVTQSSRYLVKRTGEKVFLECVQDMDHENMFWYRQDPGLGLRLIYFSYDVKMKEKGDIPEGYSVSREKKERFSLILESASTNQTSMYLCASRRGDRLSGNTIYFGEGSWLTVV.

V usage is TRBV6-5 and J usage is TRBJ1-1, with 7 bases identical to TRBD1. V dropped 5 bases and J dropped 4; count of bases not matched to a gene: 10. CDR1 is MNHEY, CDR2 SVGAGI, per germline. This CDR3 spans 15 amino acids. The CDR3 loop is CASSPGQSSFTEAFF. Written as DNA, the CDR3 is TGTGCCAGCAGTCCGGGACAGAGCTCTTTCACTGAAGCTTTCTTT.

The chain has TRBV5-8 and TRBJ2-3; 9 nucleotides agree with TRBD1. Germline V gene sequence: CDR1 SGHTS, CDR2 YDEGEE. The CDR3 is made up of 15 amino acids. Germline trimming cut 3 bases from V and 2 bases from J; bases unmatched to any gene: 4. CDR3 sequence: CASSYGTGTTDTQYF. As DNA, the CDR3 is TGTGCCAGCAGCTACGGGACAGGGACCACAGATACGCAGTATTTT.

The chain has TRBV14 and TRBJ1-5; no clear D. Germline V gene data show CDR1 as SGHDN and CDR2 as FVKESK. The CDR3 runs 13 residues. Trimming took 2 bases from V and 4 from J, leaving 6 bases between them. The DNA for the CDR3 is TGTGCCAGCAGCCAATTTATAAATCAGCCCCAGCATTTT. The encoded protein is CASSQFINQPQHF.

The V call is TRBV7-2, the J call TRBJ1-2; no clear D. Germline V CDR1 and CDR2: SGHTA, FQGNSA. There are 15 residues in the CDR3. Deletions cut 6 bases from V and 1 base from J, with 15 bases between. The CDR3 nucleotides read TGTGCCAGCAGTTATAACATTCGGGGTAACTATGGCTACACCTTC. Residues: CASSYNIRGNYGYTF.

The chain is built from TRBV6-1 and TRBJ2-3; D perhaps matches TRBD1 (6 bases). Germline V CDR1 and CDR2: MNHNS, SASEGT. V lost 6 bases and J 1 base, leaving 14 bases between the germline ends. This CDR3 comprises 15 residues. The CDR3 nucleotides read TGTGCCAGCAGCCGTTACAGGGTGGGCACAGATACGCAGTATTTT. Its translation: CASSRYRVGTDTQYF.

The rearrangement joins TRBV7-9 to TRBJ1-1; a weak D match, TRBD1 (6 bases). Trimming shortened V by 4 bases and J by 2 bases, and 11 bases separated the two germline ends. Germline V gene lookup returns CDR1 SEHNR and CDR2 FQNEAQ (reference sequence). The CDR3 runs to 14 residues. The CDR3 DNA sequence: TGTGCCAGCAGCTCAGGACAGCAAAACACTGAAGCTTTCTTT. It codes for CASSSGQQNTEAFF.

The chain carries TRBV7-2 and TRBJ1-5; 9 bases are shared with TRBD1. The CDR3 totals 14 residues. V gave up 6 bases and J gave up 5 bases; unmatched junction bases: 5. Germline CDR1 SGHTA, CDR2 FQGNSA. The CDR3 is CASRDRGPYQPQHF. In nucleotides, the CDR3 is TGTGCCAGCAGGGACAGGGGCCCCTATCAGCCCCAGCATTTT.